This T cell receptor beta chain was identified in a study of cytomegalovirus exposure and HLA in healthy donors. Clones were read by immunoSEQ multiplex PCR, and TCRdb kept only the in-frame ones, dropping some. The sample contains about 98,000 clones, around nine tenths of which appear only once. Separate from the roughly 720-subject first cohort was the approximately 110-subject validation cohort, to which the donors belonged. The study, taken as a whole, reports: That first-cohort TCR clusters tended to co-occur in the approximately 110 validation repertoires was found in a later analysis. Researchers catalogued roughly 170 TCR beta chains as cytomegalovirus-associated. Cytomegalovirus status was reportedly diagnosed by the classifier with high sensitivity and specificity.

Regarding this clone: The antigen remains unidentified.

The germline CDR1 and CDR2 sequences are LNHDA and SQIVND (reference sequence). V was trimmed by 0 bases and J by 5 bases, leaving 4 bases between them. This CDR3 is 13 amino acids long. The V gene is TRBV19, the J gene TRBJ2-2; D gene unclear. The sequence derives from a woman between 25 and 40 years old in good health and CMV-seronegative. Sequencing input: PBMCs. Written as DNA, the CDR3 is TGTGCCAGTAGTATAGACCAGACCGGGGAGCTGTTTTTT. This encodes CASSIDQTGELFF.